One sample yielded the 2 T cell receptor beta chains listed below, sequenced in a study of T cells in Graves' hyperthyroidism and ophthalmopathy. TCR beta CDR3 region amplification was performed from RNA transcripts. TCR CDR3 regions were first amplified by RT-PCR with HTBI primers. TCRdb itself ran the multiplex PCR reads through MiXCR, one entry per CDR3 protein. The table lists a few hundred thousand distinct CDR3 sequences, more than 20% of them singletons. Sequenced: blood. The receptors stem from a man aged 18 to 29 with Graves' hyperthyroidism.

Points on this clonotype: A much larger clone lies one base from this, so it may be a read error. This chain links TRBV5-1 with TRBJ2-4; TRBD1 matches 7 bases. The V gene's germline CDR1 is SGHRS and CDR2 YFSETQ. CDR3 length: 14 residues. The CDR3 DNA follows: TGCGCCAGCAGCTCGGGACAGCCTCAAAACATTAAGTACTTC. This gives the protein CASSSGQPQNIKYF.

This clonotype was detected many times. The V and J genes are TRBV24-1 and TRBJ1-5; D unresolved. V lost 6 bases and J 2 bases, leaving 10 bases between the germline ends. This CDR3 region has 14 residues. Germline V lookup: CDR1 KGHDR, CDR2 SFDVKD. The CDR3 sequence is CATSPREGNQPQHF. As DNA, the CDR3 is TGTGCCACCAGTCCGAGGGAGGGCAATCAGCCCCAGCATTTT.